This T cell receptor beta chain was documented in a study of type 1 regulatory T cells. CDR1 SGHRS and CDR2 YFSETQ come from the germline V gene. The V and J ends lost 0 bases and 6 bases respectively, with 24 bases between them. This CDR3 has 18 amino acids. Turning to this clonotype: Antigen specificity is unknown.

TCRdb recomputed calls from the reads with MiXCR, one row per CDR3 protein. The sample holds tens of thousands of distinct CDR3 sequences, 62% seen once. This TCR came from a human donor in good health. The chain combines TRBV5-1 with TRBJ1-2, with a possible D match to TRBD1 (5 bases). The material sequenced was cultured non-Tr1 T cells, either the whole culture or a sorted T cell fraction (not recorded which). The CDR3 region is CASSLALGDYGGSHGYTF. The CDR3 DNA follows: TGCGCCAGCAGCTTGGCCTTGGGGGACTACGGAGGATCTCATGGCTACACCTTC.